Below are 17 T cell receptor beta chains sequenced from a single sample in a study of cytomegalovirus exposure and HLA in healthy donors. The protocol was immunoSEQ multiplex PCR, while the TCRdb copy is restricted to in-frame clones and leaves out a portion. The sample includes 150,000 to 250,000 clones, about 81% of them seen just once. Sequenced: PBMCs. The receptors were sampled from a woman aged 25 to 39 in good health and CMV-seronegative.

This chain links TRBV5-1 with TRBJ2-7; 7 nucleotides align to TRBD2. Germline V CDR1 and CDR2: SGHRS, YFSETQ. This CDR3 has 16 amino acids. Trimming removed 2 bases from V and 0 bases from J; junction bases left unmatched: 8. Here the CDR3 reads CASSLGGRASSYEQYF. In DNA, the CDR3 is TGCGCCAGCAGCTTAGGAGGGAGGGCCTCCTCCTACGAGCAGTACTTC. Full variable domain (remainder filled in from reference TRBV5-1 and TRBJ2-7): KAGVTQTPRYLIKTRGQQVTLSCSPISGHRSVSWYQQTPGQGLQFLFEYFSETQRNKGNFPGRFSGRQFSNSRSEMNVSTLELGDSALYLCASSLGGRASSYEQYFGPGTRLTVT.

The rearrangement uses TRBV2 and TRBJ1-5; no firm D call. The length of the CDR3 is 14 residues. V was shortened by 3 bases and J by 4 bases, with 10 bases between the two germline ends. CDR1 and CDR2 from the germline V gene are SNHLY and FYNNEI. CDR3 sequence: CASSEGVGNQPQHF. Written as DNA, the CDR3 is TGTGCCAGCAGTGAGGGAGTTGGGAATCAGCCCCAGCATTTT. The full variable domain, rest sourced from reference TRBV2 and TRBJ1-5, is EPEVTQTPSHQVTQMGQEVILRCVPISNHLYFYWYRQILGQKVEFLVSFYNNEISEKSEIFDDQFSVERPDGSNFTLKIRSTKLEDSAMYFCASSEGVGNQPQHFGDGTRLSIL.

V is TRBV14 and J is TRBJ1-5; D gene unclear. The CDR3 has 13 residues. Germline CDR1 reads SGHDN; CDR2 reads FVKESK. Trimming stripped 1 base from V and 11 bases from J, with 12 bases between. The CDR3 loop reads CASSQVHGLAQHF. CDR3 DNA sequence: TGTGCCAGCAGCCAAGTTCATGGGCTCGCCCAGCATTTT.

The chain employs TRBV6-1 and TRBJ2-7; maybe TRBD1 (5 bases). CDR1 and CDR2 from the germline V gene are MNHNS and SASEGT. Trimming removed 3 bases from V and 0 bases from J, with 12 bases in between. The CDR3 has 15 residues. The CDR3 spells CASSELQGFSYEQYF. CDR3 coding DNA: TGTGCCAGCAGTGAGTTGCAGGGCTTCTCCTACGAGCAGTACTTC.

The chain joins TRBV30 to TRBJ2-7; 9 positions agree with TRBD1. Germline CDR1 is GTSNPN and CDR2 is SVGIG (reference sequence). The CDR3 consists of 14 residues. V trimming: 5 bases; J trimming: 5 bases; junction bases outside the gene matches: 10. The CDR3 protein is CAWETGQGINEQYF. CDR3 DNA sequence: TGTGCCTGGGAGACGGGACAGGGAATAAACGAGCAGTACTTC.

In DNA, the CDR3 is TGTGCCATCGGGCGGATGGGGCAGGGAGGGAACGAGCAGTACTTC. It specifies CAIGRMGQGGNEQYF. V and J are TRBV15 and TRBJ2-7, with 7 nucleotides matching TRBD2. With 10 bases clipped from V and 5 bases from J, the junction kept 17 bases outside the gene matches. The germline V gene encodes CDR1 LNHNV and CDR2 YYDKDF (reference sequence). This CDR3 comprises 15 residues.

The V call is TRBV6-5, the J call TRBJ1-1; possible D gene TRBD1, 5 bases. Germline V gene data show CDR1 as MNHEY and CDR2 as SVGAGI. The CDR3 extends over 12 amino acids. With 6 bases removed from V and 4 bases from J, the gap between germline ends came to 9 bases. CDR3 protein: CASSRGGTEAFF. CDR3 coding DNA: TGTGCCAGCAGCCGGGGGGGCACTGAAGCTTTCTTT.

In its sample, this clone was seen once. The gene calls are TRBV10-3 and TRBJ2-7; 10 nucleotides align to TRBD2. From germline, CDR1 is ENHRY and CDR2 SYGVKD. The CDR3 loop spans 15 amino acids. V trimming: 5 bases; J trimming: 7 bases; junction bases outside the gene matches: 11. CDR3 sequence (DNA): TGTGCCATCAGTCACAGACTAGCGGGCTCAGAAGAGCAGTACTTC. Translating it yields CAISHRLAGSEEQYF.

This clone was recorded only once. The chain employs TRBV6-5 and TRBJ2-3; 8 bases agree with TRBD1. Losses at the gene ends were 5 bases for V and 3 bases for J; bases not matched to a gene: 4. The V gene's germline CDR1 is MNHEY and CDR2 SVGAGI. The CDR3 sequence is 14 residues long. The CDR3 DNA follows: TGTGCCAGCAGTCCCTGGACAGGGACAGATACGCAGTATTTT. Translated, it gives CASSPWTGTDTQYF.

The chain carries TRBV6-6 and TRBJ2-5, with 12 bases fitting TRBD1. The CDR3 totals 16 residues. V gave up 0 bases and J gave up 3 bases; unmatched junction bases: 2. Germline CDR1 is MNHNY and CDR2 is SVGAGI (reference sequence). The CDR3 sequence is CASSYSGTGGKETQYF. CDR3 nucleotides: TGTGCCAGCAGTTACTCGGGGACAGGGGGCAAAGAGACCCAGTACTTC.

The chain combines TRBV19 with TRBJ2-3; 7 nucleotides agree with TRBD2. Germline CDR1 LNHDA, CDR2 SQIVND (reference sequence). V lost 4 bases and J lost 1; bases outside the gene matches: 8. This CDR3 is built from 16 residues. The CDR3 region is CASSTPGGQGTDTQYF. CDR3 DNA sequence: TGTGCCAGTAGTACCCCGGGGGGTCAAGGCACAGATACGCAGTATTTT.

The chain joins TRBV28 to TRBJ2-6, with D perhaps TRBD1 (6 bases). V dropped 7 bases and J dropped 0 bases, with 10 bases sitting between them. The V gene's germline CDR1 is MDHEN and CDR2 SYDVKM. The CDR3 has 15 amino acids. CDR3 region: CASTEQGSGANVLTF. The CDR3 DNA sequence: TGTGCCAGCACCGAACAGGGCTCTGGGGCCAACGTCCTGACTTTC.

This clone came up once. The chain combines TRBV5-1 with TRBJ2-5; 10 bases agree with TRBD1. This CDR3 is 16 amino acids long. Germline-derived CDR1 and CDR2 are SGHRS and YFSETQ. J was trimmed by 6 bases and V by 2 bases; bases with no gene match: 10. CDR3 region: CASSLSPGQGRKTQYF. The CDR3 bases are TGCGCCAGCAGCTTATCACCGGGACAGGGGCGCAAGACCCAGTACTTC.

This chain connects TRBV18 to TRBJ1-5; D ambiguous. The germline V gene encodes CDR1 KGHSH and CDR2 LQKENI. Deletions cut 2 bases from V and 2 bases from J, with 7 bases between. The CDR3 is 14 amino acids. Written as DNA, the CDR3 is TGTGCCAGCTCACCAGGGCTTGGCAATCAGCCCCAGCATTTT. Translating gives CASSPGLGNQPQHF. Variable domain in full (rest from reference TRBV18 and TRBJ1-5): NAGVMQNPRHLVRRRGQEARLRCSPMKGHSHVYWYRQLPEEGLKFMVYLQKENIIDESGMPKERFSAEFPKEGPSILRIQQVVRGDSAAYFCASSPGLGNQPQHFGDGTRLSIL.

This clone was found a few times. The chain couples TRBV19 to TRBJ2-5, with 14 bases matching TRBD2. The germline CDR1 and CDR2 sequences are LNHDA and SQIVND (reference sequence). Trimming at V came to 7 bases and at J to 3 bases, leaving 4 bases not matched to a gene. The CDR3 is 15 residues long. The CDR3 nucleotides read TGTGCCAGTAACGGACTAGCGGGGGGAGAAGAGACCCAGTACTTC. This codes for CASNGLAGGEETQYF.

The genes are TRBV4-1 and TRBJ2-1; 11 bases line up with TRBD2. Germline CDR1 is MGHRA and CDR2 is YSYEKL. The V and J ends lost 1 base and 1 base, in that order; junction bases with no gene match: 3. This CDR3 has 17 amino acids. Written as DNA, the CDR3 is TGCGCCAGCAGCCAAGTCTGGACTAGCGGGTCCTACAATGAGCAGTTCTTC. It specifies CASSQVWTSGSYNEQFF.

V and J are TRBV6-4 and TRBJ2-3; 7 nucleotides agree with TRBD2. V trimming: 4 bases; J trimming: 2 bases; junction bases outside the gene matches: 12. Germline V lookup: CDR1 MRHNA, CDR2 SNTAGT. This CDR3 is 17 amino acids long. CDR3 protein: CASSASGGSGPTDTQYF. The CDR3 DNA follows: TGTGCCAGCAGTGCCTCGGGGGGTAGCGGGCCCACAGATACGCAGTATTTT.